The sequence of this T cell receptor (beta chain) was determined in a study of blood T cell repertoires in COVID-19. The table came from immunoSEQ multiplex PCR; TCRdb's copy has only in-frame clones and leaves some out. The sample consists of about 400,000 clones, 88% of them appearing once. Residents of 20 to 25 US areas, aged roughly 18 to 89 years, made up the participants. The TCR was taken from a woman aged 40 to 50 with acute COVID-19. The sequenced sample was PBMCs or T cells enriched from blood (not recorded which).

The CDR3 protein is CASGLILAGGPDEQYF. The DNA of the CDR3 is TGTGCTAGTGGTTTGATCTTAGCGGGGGGGCCCGACGAGCAGTACTTC. This chain uses TRBV12-5 with TRBJ2-7; the match to TRBD2 covers 11 bases. The CDR3 contains 16 residues. Trimming removed 2 bases from V and 5 bases from J; junction bases left unmatched: 8. The germline V gene encodes CDR1 LGHNT and CDR2 FRNRAP.